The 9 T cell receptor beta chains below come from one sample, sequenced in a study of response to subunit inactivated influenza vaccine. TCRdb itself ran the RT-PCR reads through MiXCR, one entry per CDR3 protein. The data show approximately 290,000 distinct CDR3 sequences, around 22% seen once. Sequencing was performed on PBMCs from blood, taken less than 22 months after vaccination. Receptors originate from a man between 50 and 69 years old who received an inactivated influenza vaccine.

In DNA, the CDR3 is TGCAGTGCTAGAGGATGGGACGGACCAGATACGCAGTATTTT. Its protein product is CSARGWDGPDTQYF. This chain uses TRBV20-1 with TRBJ2-3, with D perhaps TRBD1 or TRBD2 (5 bases each). V was trimmed by 1 base and J by 4 bases, leaving 12 bases between them. The germline gives CDR1 DFQATT, CDR2 SNEGSKA (reference sequence). The CDR3 length is 14 residues.

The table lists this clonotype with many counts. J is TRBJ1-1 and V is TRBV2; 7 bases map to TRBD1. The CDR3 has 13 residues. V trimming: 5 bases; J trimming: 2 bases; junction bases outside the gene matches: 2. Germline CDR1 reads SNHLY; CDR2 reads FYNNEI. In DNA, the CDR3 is TGTGCCAGCAGTTGGGACAGCAACACTGAAGCTTTCTTT. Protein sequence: CASSWDSNTEAFF.

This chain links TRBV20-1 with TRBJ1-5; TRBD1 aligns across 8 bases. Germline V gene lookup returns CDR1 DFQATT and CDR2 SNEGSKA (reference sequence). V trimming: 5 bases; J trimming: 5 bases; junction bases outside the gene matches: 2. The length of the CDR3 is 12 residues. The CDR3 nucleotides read TGCAGTGCTCGACAGGGGTATCAGCCCCAGCATTTT. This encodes CSARQGYQPQHF.

CDR3 DNA: TGCAGTGCCCCCGCGGTGAAGCGGTACAATGAGCAGTTCTTC. Encoded protein: CSAPAVKRYNEQFF. The rearrangement joins TRBV20-1 to TRBJ2-1; the D gene is possibly TRBD2 (5 bases). The CDR3 contains 14 residues. Trimming shortened V by 6 bases and J by 4 bases, and 16 bases separated the two germline ends. The V gene's germline CDR1 is DFQATT and CDR2 SNEGSKA (reference sequence).

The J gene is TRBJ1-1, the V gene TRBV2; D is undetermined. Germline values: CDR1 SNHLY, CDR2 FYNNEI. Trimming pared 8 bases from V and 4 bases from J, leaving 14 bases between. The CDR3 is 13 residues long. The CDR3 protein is CASSLPLGTEAFF. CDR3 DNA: TGTGCCAGCTCTTTACCACTGGGCACTGAAGCTTTCTTT.

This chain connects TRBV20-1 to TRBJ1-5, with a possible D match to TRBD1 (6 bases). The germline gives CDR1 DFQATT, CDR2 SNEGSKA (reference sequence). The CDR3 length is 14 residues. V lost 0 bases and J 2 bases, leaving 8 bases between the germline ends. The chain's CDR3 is CSARENRGNQPQHF. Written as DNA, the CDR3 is TGCAGTGCTAGAGAAAACAGGGGCAATCAGCCCCAGCATTTT.

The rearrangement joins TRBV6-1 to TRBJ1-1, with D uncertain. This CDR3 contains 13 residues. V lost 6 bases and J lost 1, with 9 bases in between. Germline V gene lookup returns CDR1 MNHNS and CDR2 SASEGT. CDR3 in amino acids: CASSQLWNTEAFF. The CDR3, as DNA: TGTGCCAGCAGCCAACTTTGGAACACTGAAGCTTTCTTT.

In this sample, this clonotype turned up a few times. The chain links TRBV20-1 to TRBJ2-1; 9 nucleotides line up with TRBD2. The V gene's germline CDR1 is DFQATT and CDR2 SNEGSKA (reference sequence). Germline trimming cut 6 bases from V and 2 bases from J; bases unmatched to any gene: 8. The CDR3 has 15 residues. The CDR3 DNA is TGCAGTGCCCACCCCTCTAGCGGGGCCTACAATGAGCAGTTCTTC. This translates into CSAHPSSGAYNEQFF.

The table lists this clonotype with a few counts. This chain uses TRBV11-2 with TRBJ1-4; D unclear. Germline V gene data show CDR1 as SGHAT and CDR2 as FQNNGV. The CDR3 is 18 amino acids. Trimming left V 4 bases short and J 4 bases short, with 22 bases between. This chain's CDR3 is CASSSSVEFYFYNEKLFF. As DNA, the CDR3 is TGTGCCAGCAGCTCCAGCGTCGAATTCTATTTTTATAATGAAAAACTGTTTTTT.